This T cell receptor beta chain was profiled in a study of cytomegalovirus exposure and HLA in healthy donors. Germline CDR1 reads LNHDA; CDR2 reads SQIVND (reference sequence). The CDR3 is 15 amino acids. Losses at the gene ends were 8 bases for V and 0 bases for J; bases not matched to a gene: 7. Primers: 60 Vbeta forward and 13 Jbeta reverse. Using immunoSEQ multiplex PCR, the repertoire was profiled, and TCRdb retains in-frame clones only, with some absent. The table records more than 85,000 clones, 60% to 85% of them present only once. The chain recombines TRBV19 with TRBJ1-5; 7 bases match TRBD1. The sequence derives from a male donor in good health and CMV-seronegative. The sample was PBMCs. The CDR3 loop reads CASRQGDYSNQPQHF. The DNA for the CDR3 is TGTGCCAGTCGACAGGGAGATTATAGCAATCAGCCCCAGCATTTT.